The T cell receptor beta chain described here comes from a study of read filtering for tumor transcriptome and immune sequencing. The junction had 6 bases not matched to a gene; V was cut back by 5 bases and J by 2 bases. Germline CDR1 SGHAT, CDR2 FQNNGV. This CDR3 is 16 amino acids long. This library used roughly 400 ng RNA and molecular barcoded adaptors spanning alpha/delta and beta/gamma chains. A single record per CDR3 protein comes from TCRdb applying MiXCR to the reads. The sample yields 75,000 to 90,000 distinct CDR3 sequences, about 12% seen once. This clonotype was counted ten times or more.

The TCR originated in a donor at least 40 years old with multiple myeloma. Input material: a population of CD138-negative cells sorted from bone marrow. The chain couples TRBV11-2 to TRBJ2-2; 9 positions agree with TRBD2. The chain's CDR3 is CASSTRLAVNTGELFF. CDR3 sequence (DNA): TGTGCCAGCAGCACAAGACTAGCGGTAAACACCGGGGAGCTGTTTTTT.